This T cell receptor (beta chain) was profiled in a study of blood T cell repertoires in COVID-19 (dated by TCRdb to 2020 to 2021). About the study as a whole: Collaborator samples came from the United States, Italy and Spain and covered acute and convalescent phases of COVID-19. The prospective study material was composed of cDNA or gDNA derived from T cells, B-cell-depleted T cells, or PBMCs. The dataset comprised deeply sampled blood TCRbeta repertoires from subjects exposed to, actively infected with, or recovered from COVID-19. The repertoires were released in a freely available public database intended as a resource for research on the immune response to SARS-CoV-2. Sample metadata almost always included a de-identified subject ID, COVID-19 status, age in years and sex. Samples came from the ongoing ImmuneRACE study (first 160 participants) plus 1,254 subjects from 6 global collaborators. Where available, HLA class I and class II types were taken from metadata supplied by the sample provider and were not determined by assay-based typing. Points the paper makes about the study in general: The amount of clinical and demographic metadata varied by source and participant and was provided uncurated.

The germline V gene encodes CDR1 MNHNY and CDR2 SVGAGI (reference sequence). The CDR3 numbers 16 residues from cysteine through phenylalanine. Here the CDR3 DNA is all that survives: 48 bases in frame from base 1. For this chain, trimming is 6 bases at the V end and 4 bases at the J end, and the number of junction bases without a gene match is 12. Collaborating institutions collected whole blood in K2EDTA tubes following their own protocols. Collaborator samples were shipped for TCRbeta analysis as frozen whole blood, isolated PBMCs, or DNA extracted from either sample type. About this clone itself: Its recognized antigen is unknown. No base qualities exist here, and no much larger clone lies one base off it.

TCRbeta CDR3 regions were amplified from genomic DNA using the immunoSEQ Assay, a bias-controlled multiplex PCR. Turning to the authors' computational methods: The number of nucleated cells in each sample was estimated from the amplification of reference gene primers within the assay. To quantify the absolute abundance of each unique TCRbeta CDR3 rearrangement, sequence reads were collapsed and filtered. For each sample, productive Simpson clonality was calculated as the square root of Simpson's diversity index over productive rearrangements. TCRdb holds this immuneACCESS table with in-frame rearrangements only. Some clones are missing; in checked studies, unresolved V genes explain under half, and the rest has no known cause. V and J calls and clone size come straight from that table; D and trimming were deduced from the DNA. Here the sample has about 74,000 clones; around 90% occur a single time. The ten most abundant clones make up under 1.5% of the sample.

The material sequenced was peripheral blood. The sequence was obtained from a man over 45 with acute or convalescent COVID-19. The chain employs TRBV6-6 and TRBJ2-5; 9 central bases correspond to TRBD1. The DNA sequence is TGTGCCAGCAGCAACCTCGACAGGGGGAGCGGAGAGACCCAGTACTTC. Its coded protein is CASSNLDRGSGETQYF.